What follows are 27 T cell receptor beta chains derived from one specimen sequenced in a study of T cell responses to AZD1222 COVID-19 vaccine (TCRdb year 2021). The time point label for this specimen denotes: about 28 days (+/-7) after the second vaccine dose. The receptor library was made with the immunoSEQ multiplex PCR assay. Entries here come from immuneACCESS through TCRdb and include only in-frame sequences with V and J called. Some clones fail to appear in such tables; in the studies checked, an unresolved V gene covers under half of the shortfall, and the cause of the remainder is unknown. For this sample there are 70,000 or so clones; less than 90% appear just once. 25% of the sample belongs to the ten largest clones. This specimen was peripheral blood, taken 28 days after the second AZD1222 dose. The receptors stem from an adult who received the AZD1222 COVID-19 vaccine.

This chain connects TRBV7-9 to TRBJ2-1; 7 nucleotides align to TRBD1. Germline lookup yields CDR1 SEHNR and CDR2 FQNEAQ (reference sequence). V shed 5 bases, J shed 8 bases, and the junction held 12 bases outside the gene matches. The CDR3 loop spans 15 amino acids. The CDR3 DNA is TGTGCCAGCAGCCCCCGACAGGGAGAGGTAGATGAGCAGTTCTTC. Translation: CASSPRQGEVDEQFF.

The V call is TRBV5-1, the J call TRBJ2-1, with D possibly being TRBD1 or TRBD2 (5 bases each). Germline assignment: CDR1 SGHRS and CDR2 YFSETQ. Trimming took off 4 bases at V and 6 bases at J, with 14 bases between the two ends. This CDR3 comprises 14 residues. CDR3: CASSEDGTVNEQFF. The CDR3 DNA sequence: TGCGCCAGCAGCGAGGACGGGACGGTCAATGAGCAGTTCTTC. The whole variable domain, filled in from reference TRBV5-1 and TRBJ2-1, reads KAGVTQTPRYLIKTRGQQVTLSCSPISGHRSVSWYQQTPGQGLQFLFEYFSETQRNKGNFPGRFSGRQFSNSRSEMNVSTLELGDSALYLCASSEDGTVNEQFFGPGTRLTVL.

This clone came up many times. The V gene is TRBV11-2, the J gene TRBJ2-7; D call uncertain. Germline-derived CDR1 and CDR2 are SGHAT and FQNNGV. This CDR3 spans 13 amino acids. Trimming cost V 4 bases and J 0 bases, with 7 bases left between them. This chain's CDR3 is CASSSSPSYEQYF. CDR3 coding DNA: TGTGCCAGCAGCTCCTCCCCCTCCTACGAGCAGTACTTC.

This chain connects TRBV6-1 to TRBJ2-2; 7 positions agree with TRBD2. This CDR3 contains 14 residues. With 2 bases clipped from V and 7 bases from J, the junction kept 4 bases outside the gene matches. Looked up from germline, CDR1 is MNHNS and CDR2 is SASEGT. The CDR3 is CASSERSSGGELFF. CDR3 sequence (DNA): TGTGCCAGCAGTGAACGATCTAGCGGCGGGGAGCTGTTTTTT.

The chain is built from TRBV9 and TRBJ2-3, with no clear D. Germline V gene lookup returns CDR1 SGDLS and CDR2 YYNGEE. The V and J ends lost 1 base and 0 bases respectively, with 9 bases between them. The CDR3 runs 15 residues. The CDR3 loop reads CASSVWTDSTDTQYF. The CDR3 DNA reads as TGTGCCAGCAGCGTATGGACGGATAGCACAGATACGCAGTATTTT.

This clone showed up just once. J is TRBJ2-1 and V is TRBV7-2, with 12 nucleotides matching TRBD2. This CDR3 comprises 15 residues. Losses at the gene ends were 5 bases for V and 6 bases for J; bases not matched to a gene: 5. CDR1 is SGHTA, CDR2 FQGNSA, per germline. This chain's CDR3 is CASSRGTSGPNEQFF. CDR3 in DNA: TGTGCCAGCAGCCGCGGGACTAGCGGGCCCAATGAGCAGTTCTTC.

The chain links TRBV4-1 to TRBJ1-1; D may be TRBD1 (6 bases). Trimming removed 0 bases at V and 5 bases at J, with 13 bases between. Germline CDR1 and CDR2: MGHRA and YSYEKL. CDR3 length: 15 residues. The CDR3 DNA sequence: TGCGCCAGCAGCCAAGATCGTCAGGGGTGGACTGAAGCTTTCTTT. Translated: CASSQDRQGWTEAFF.

V gene TRBV18 combines with J gene TRBJ1-1, with a tentative D call TRBD1 (6 bases). V was cut by 8 bases and J by 4 bases, with 23 bases left in between. CDR1 and CDR2 (germline): KGHSH, LQKENI. This CDR3 comprises 16 residues. The CDR3 loop is CASKTGTYGGSTEAFF. The CDR3 DNA reads TGTGCCAGCAAAACCGGGACATATGGAGGGAGCACTGAAGCTTTCTTT.

The rearrangement uses TRBV28 and TRBJ1-1, with D hard to call. There are 12 residues in the CDR3. V was pared by 4 bases and J by 1 base, with 4 bases between. In germline, CDR1 is MDHEN, CDR2 SYDVKM. CDR3: CASSSGNTEAFF. The DNA for the CDR3 is TGTGCCAGCAGTTCAGGGAACACTGAAGCTTTCTTT.

The J gene is TRBJ1-1, the V gene TRBV20-1; the D gene is possibly TRBD1 (5 bases). V dropped 4 bases and J dropped 7 bases, with 10 bases sitting between them. Per germline, CDR1 DFQATT and CDR2 SNEGSKA (reference sequence). The CDR3 totals 11 residues. CDR3 amino acids: CSAIAGIEAFF. The CDR3 bases are TGCAGTGCTATAGCAGGGATTGAAGCTTTCTTT.

CDR3 nucleotide sequence: TGTGCCAGCAGTAAGAGGGGAAGCTATGGCTACACCTTC. Its translation: CASSKRGSYGYTF. This chain uses TRBV12-3 or TRBV12-4 with TRBJ1-2, with D maybe TRBD1 (5 bases). Trimming shortened V by 5 bases and J by 4 bases, and 11 bases separated the two germline ends. The CDR3 covers 13 residues.

The chain is built from TRBV9 and TRBJ1-2; D not certain. V shed 0 bases and J shed 4 bases, with 10 bases lying between them. The CDR3 covers 14 residues. Germline loops: CDR1 SGDLS, CDR2 YYNGEE. The DNA for the CDR3 is TGTGCCAGCAGCGTAGGTAGCAGTCTCTATGGCTACACCTTC. Translated: CASSVGSSLYGYTF. Based on the CDR3 plus reference TRBV9 and TRBJ1-2, the full variable domain is DSGVTQTPKHLITATGQRVTLRCSPRSGDLSVYWYQQSLDQGLQFLIQYYNGEERAKGNILERFSAQQFPDLHSELNLSSLELGDSALYFCASSVGSSLYGYTFGSGTRLTVV.

This clone was seen once. V usage is TRBV5-4 and J usage is TRBJ1-2, with 7 bases matching TRBD1. The trim removed 5 bases at V and 7 bases at J, leaving 2 bases unmatched. CDR3 length: 11 amino acids. Germline CDR1 reads SGHNT; CDR2 reads YYREEE (reference sequence). The CDR3 DNA reads as TGTGCCAGCAGGACAGGGCGTGGCTACACCTTC. As protein: CASRTGRGYTF.

The chain recombines TRBV19 with TRBJ2-1; D is undetermined. Looked up from germline, CDR1 is LNHDA and CDR2 is SQIVND (reference sequence). This CDR3 region has 15 residues. V lost 3 bases and J 0 bases, leaving 9 bases between the germline ends. The CDR3 spells CASSISKSSYNEQFF. The DNA of the CDR3 is TGTGCCAGTAGTATTTCTAAGAGCTCCTACAATGAGCAGTTCTTC.

The J gene is TRBJ1-6, the V gene TRBV7-9; possibly TRBD1 for D (5 bases). Germline V gene sequence: CDR1 SEHNR, CDR2 FQNEAQ (reference sequence). The CDR3 is 17 amino acids. V lost 1 base and J lost 4, with 14 bases in between. CDR3 region: CASSLGAGQSYNSPLHF. In DNA, the CDR3 is TGTGCCAGCAGCTTAGGTGCGGGGCAGTCTTATAATTCACCCCTCCACTTT.

The chain employs TRBV6-5 and TRBJ2-7; D gene ambiguous. Germline CDR1 and CDR2: MNHEY and SVGAGI. This CDR3 is 14 amino acids long. V was shortened by 2 bases and J by 6 bases, with 14 bases between the two germline ends. The CDR3 is CASSYTSSLTEQYF. The CDR3 coding sequence is TGTGCCAGCAGTTACACCTCCTCTCTGACCGAGCAGTACTTC.

J is TRBJ2-3 and V is TRBV18; D is unresolved. CDR1 and CDR2 from the germline V gene are KGHSH and LQKENI. V dropped 6 bases and J dropped 2 bases, with 9 bases sitting between them. The CDR3 is 13 residues long. In DNA, the CDR3 is TGTGCCAGCTCCCCCGATCCCACAGATACGCAGTATTTT. This encodes CASSPDPTDTQYF.

The chain is built from TRBV27 and TRBJ2-3; tentative D call: TRBD1 (6 bases). V was cut by 8 bases and J by 6 bases, with 24 bases left in between. Germline assignment: CDR1 MNHEY and CDR2 SMNVEV (reference sequence). The CDR3 is 16 amino acids. The CDR3 sequence is CASGAGALSYMDTQYF. The CDR3 region has the DNA TGTGCCAGCGGAGCAGGGGCCTTATCTTATATGGATACGCAGTATTTT.

This clone came up a few times. For the CDR3, the DNA is TGTGCCAGCAGTCTAGTGGGGGGCACCTACGAGCAGTACTTC. Its translation: CASSLVGGTYEQYF. The chain is built from TRBV5-6 and TRBJ2-7, with D perhaps matching TRBD1 or TRBD2 (6 bases each). The germline V gene has CDR1 SGHDT and CDR2 YYEEEE. The CDR3 totals 14 residues. Trimming took 5 bases from V and 2 from J, leaving 14 bases between them.

The gene calls are TRBV6-5 and TRBJ2-3, with D possibly matching TRBD1 (6 bases). CDR3 length: 14 amino acids. CDR1 and CDR2 from the germline V gene are MNHEY and SVGAGI. Trimming took 6 bases from V and 8 from J, leaving 18 bases between them. The CDR3 nucleotides read TGTGCCAGCAGCCTCGGACAGTCCAGGGCTACGCAGTATTTT. Its protein product is CASSLGQSRATQYF.

CDR3 sequence reads: CASSPGTGSGDTEAFF. The CDR3 DNA is TGTGCCAGCTCACCCGGGACAGGTTCTGGGGACACTGAAGCTTTCTTT. The chain combines TRBV18 with TRBJ1-1, with 8 bases lining up with TRBD1. The ends lost 3 bases at V and 3 bases at J; junction bases unmatched: 9. This CDR3 spans 16 amino acids. Germline loops: CDR1 KGHSH, CDR2 LQKENI.

The chain recombines TRBV3-1 (or the pseudogene TRBV3-2) with TRBJ1-1; D uncertain. Deletions cut 4 bases from V and 7 bases from J, with 13 bases between. The CDR3 runs to 13 residues. CDR1 LGHDT and CDR2 YNNKEL come from the germline V gene (reference sequence). The CDR3 loop is CASSRPPRLEAFF. CDR3 sequence (DNA): TGTGCCAGCAGCCGGCCCCCTCGGCTTGAAGCTTTCTTT.

The rearrangement links TRBV29-1 to TRBJ1-1; perhaps TRBD1 as D (5 bases). The CDR3 covers 14 residues. CDR1 and CDR2 (germline): SQVTM, ANQGSEA. CDR3: CSTLTEGMGSEAFF. CDR3 DNA: TGCAGTACCTTAACGGAGGGGATGGGTTCTGAAGCTTTCTTT. Using reference TRBV29-1 and TRBJ1-1 for the parts outside the CDR3, the full variable domain is SAVISQKPSRDICQRGTSLTIQCQVDSQVTMMFWYRQQPGQSLTLIATANQGSEATYESGFVIDKFPISRPNLTFSTLTVSNMSPEDSSIYLCSTLTEGMGSEAFFGQGTRLTVV.

The CDR3 sequence is CASSIGGDSGNTIYF. The CDR3, as DNA: TGTGCCAGCAGTATCGGGGGGGACTCTGGAAACACCATATATTTT. The J gene is TRBJ1-3, the V gene TRBV28, with D perhaps matching TRBD1 (5 bases). CDR1 MDHEN and CDR2 SYDVKM come from the germline V gene. The CDR3 totals 15 residues. With 5 bases removed from V and 0 bases from J, the gap between germline ends came to 11 bases.

This CDR3 reads CATSSSGSTQYF. In nucleotides, the CDR3 is TGTGCCACCAGCTCCTCCGGCAGTACCCAGTACTTC. The rearrangement links TRBV15 to TRBJ2-5; D call uncertain. V lost 5 bases and J lost 8, with 12 bases in between. This CDR3 comprises 12 residues. In germline, CDR1 is LNHNV, CDR2 YYDKDF (reference sequence). Supplemented by reference TRBV15 and TRBJ2-5, the full variable domain reads DAMVIQNPRYQVTQFGKPVTLSCSQTLNHNVMYWYQQKSSQAPKLLFHYYDKDFNNEADTPDNFQSRRPNTSFCFLDIRSPGLGDTAMYLCATSSSGSTQYFGPGTRLLVL.

This clone was counted once. This chain connects TRBV29-1 to TRBJ1-5; D unresolved. Germline V gene data show CDR1 as SQVTM and CDR2 as ANQGSEA. Trimming pared 4 bases from V and 3 bases from J, leaving 10 bases between. The CDR3 is 13 residues long. The CDR3 is CSVGGTYNQPQHF. CDR3 bases: TGCAGCGTTGGTGGAACGTACAATCAGCCCCAGCATTTT.

In its sample, this clone was seen a few times. The chain links TRBV10-3 to TRBJ1-6; 7 bases fit TRBD1. Germline V lookup: CDR1 ENHRY, CDR2 SYGVKD. The junction had 8 bases not matched to a gene; V was cut back by 11 bases and J by 4 bases. The CDR3 has 14 amino acids. The CDR3 bases are TGTGCCCATTCTAGGGACAGTTATAATTCACCCCTCCACTTT. As protein: CAHSRDSYNSPLHF.